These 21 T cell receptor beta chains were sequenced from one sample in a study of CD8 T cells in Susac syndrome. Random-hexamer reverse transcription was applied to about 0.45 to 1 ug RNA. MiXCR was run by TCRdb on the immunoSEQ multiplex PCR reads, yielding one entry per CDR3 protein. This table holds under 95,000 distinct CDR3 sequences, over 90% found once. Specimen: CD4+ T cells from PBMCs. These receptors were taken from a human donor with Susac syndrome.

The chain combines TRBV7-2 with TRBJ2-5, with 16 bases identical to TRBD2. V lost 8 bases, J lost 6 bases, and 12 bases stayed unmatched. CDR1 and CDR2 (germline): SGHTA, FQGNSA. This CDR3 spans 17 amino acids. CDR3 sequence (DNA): TGTGCCAGCTCACTCTCCGGGACTAGCGGGGGGGCAAAGACCCAGTACTTC. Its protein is CASSLSGTSGGAKTQYF.

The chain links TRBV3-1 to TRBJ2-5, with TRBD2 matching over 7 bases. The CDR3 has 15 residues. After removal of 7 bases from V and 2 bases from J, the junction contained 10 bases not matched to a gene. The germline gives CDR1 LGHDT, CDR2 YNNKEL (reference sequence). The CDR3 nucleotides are TGTGCCAGCACCCCCCGGGGCGGGGGACAAGAGACCCAGTACTTC. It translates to CASTPRGGGQETQYF.

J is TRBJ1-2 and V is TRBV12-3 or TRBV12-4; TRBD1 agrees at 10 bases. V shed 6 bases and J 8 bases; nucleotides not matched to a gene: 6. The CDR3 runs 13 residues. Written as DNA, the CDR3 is TGTGCCAGCAGCCCCGGGACAGGGGTAGGCTACACCTTC. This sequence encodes CASSPGTGVGYTF.

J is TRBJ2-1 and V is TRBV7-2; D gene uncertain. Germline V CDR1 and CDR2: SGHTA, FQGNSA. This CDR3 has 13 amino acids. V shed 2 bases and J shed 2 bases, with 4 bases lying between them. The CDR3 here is CASSLSAYNEQFF. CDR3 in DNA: TGTGCCAGCAGCTTATCGGCCTACAATGAGCAGTTCTTC. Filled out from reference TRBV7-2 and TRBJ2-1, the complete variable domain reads GAGVSQSPSNKVTEKGKDVELRCDPISGHTALYWYRQSLGQGLEFLIYFQGNSAPDKSGLPSDRFSAERTGGSVSTLTIQRTQQEDSAVYLCASSLSAYNEQFFGPGTRLTVL.

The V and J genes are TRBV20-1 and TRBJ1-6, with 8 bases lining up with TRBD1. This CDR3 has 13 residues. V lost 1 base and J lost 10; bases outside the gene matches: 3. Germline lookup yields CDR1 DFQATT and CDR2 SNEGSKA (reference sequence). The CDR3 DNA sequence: TGCAGTGCTAGAGGGACAGGGTTCTCACCCCTCCACTTT. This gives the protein CSARGTGFSPLHF.

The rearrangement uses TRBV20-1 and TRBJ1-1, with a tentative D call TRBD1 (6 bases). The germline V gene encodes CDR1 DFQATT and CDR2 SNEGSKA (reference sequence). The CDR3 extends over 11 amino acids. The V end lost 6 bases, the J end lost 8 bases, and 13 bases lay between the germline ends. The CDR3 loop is CSATGQSEAFF. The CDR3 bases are TGCAGTGCCACCGGACAGTCCGAAGCTTTCTTT.

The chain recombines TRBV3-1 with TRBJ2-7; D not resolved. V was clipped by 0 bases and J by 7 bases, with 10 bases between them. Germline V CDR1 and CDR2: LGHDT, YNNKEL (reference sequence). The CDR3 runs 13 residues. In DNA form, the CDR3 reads TGTGCCAGCAGCCAAGATCGCCAGTTTGAGCAGTACTTC. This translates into CASSQDRQFEQYF.

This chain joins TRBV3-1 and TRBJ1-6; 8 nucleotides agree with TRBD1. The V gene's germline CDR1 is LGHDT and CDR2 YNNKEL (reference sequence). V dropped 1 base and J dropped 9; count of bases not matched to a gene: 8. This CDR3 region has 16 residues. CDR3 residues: CASSQGSGTGVSPLHF. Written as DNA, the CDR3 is TGTGCCAGCAGCCAAGGATCGGGGACAGGCGTTTCACCCCTCCACTTT.

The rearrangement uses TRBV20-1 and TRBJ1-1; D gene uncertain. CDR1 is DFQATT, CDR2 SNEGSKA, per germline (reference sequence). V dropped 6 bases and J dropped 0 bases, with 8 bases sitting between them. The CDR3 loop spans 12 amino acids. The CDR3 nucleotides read TGCAGTGCCGCCGGATTGAACACTGAAGCTTTCTTT. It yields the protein CSAAGLNTEAFF.

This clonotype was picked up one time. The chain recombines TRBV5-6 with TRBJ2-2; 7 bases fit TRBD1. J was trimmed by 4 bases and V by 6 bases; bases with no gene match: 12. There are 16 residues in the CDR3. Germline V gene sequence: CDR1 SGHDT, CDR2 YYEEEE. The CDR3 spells CASTRRGGLRTGELFF. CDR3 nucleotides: TGTGCCAGCACCCGTCGAGGGGGCCTACGCACCGGGGAGCTGTTTTTT.

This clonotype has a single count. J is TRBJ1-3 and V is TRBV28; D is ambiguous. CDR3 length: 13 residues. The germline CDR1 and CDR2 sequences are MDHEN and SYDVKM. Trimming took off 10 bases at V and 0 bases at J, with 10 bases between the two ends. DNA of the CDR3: TGTGCCACCACGGTCAACTCTGGAAACACCATATATTTT. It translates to CATTVNSGNTIYF.

The DNA for the CDR3 is TGTGCCAGCAGTCCCCCACAGGCGGCCAGTCGGGTTCACCCCCAGCATTTT. It encodes CASSPPQAASRVHPQHF. This rearrangement joins TRBV12-3 or TRBV12-4 to TRBJ1-5, with D possibly matching TRBD1 (5 bases). CDR3 size: 17 residues. The V and J ends lost 5 bases and 10 bases respectively, with 27 bases between them.

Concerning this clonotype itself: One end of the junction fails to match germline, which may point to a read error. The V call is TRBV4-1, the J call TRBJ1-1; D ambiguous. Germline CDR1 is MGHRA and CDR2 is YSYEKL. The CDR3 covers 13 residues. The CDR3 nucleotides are TGCGCCAGCACCCAACCGAGGAGCACTGAAGCTTTCTTT. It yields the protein CASTQPRSTEAFF.

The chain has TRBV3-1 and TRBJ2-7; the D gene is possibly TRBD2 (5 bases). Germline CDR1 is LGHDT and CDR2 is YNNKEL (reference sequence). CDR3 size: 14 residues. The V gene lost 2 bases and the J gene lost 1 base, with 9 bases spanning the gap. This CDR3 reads CASSQLLGSYEQYF. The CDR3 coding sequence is TGTGCCAGCAGCCAATTACTAGGGTCCTACGAGCAGTACTTC.

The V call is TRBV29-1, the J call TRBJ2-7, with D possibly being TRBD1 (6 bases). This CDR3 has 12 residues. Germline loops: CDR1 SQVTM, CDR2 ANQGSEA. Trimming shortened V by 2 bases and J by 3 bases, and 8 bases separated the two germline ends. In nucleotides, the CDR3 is TGCAGCGTTGAACAGGACAGCTACGAGCAGTACTTC. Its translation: CSVEQDSYEQYF.

The CDR3 nucleotides are TGTGCCAGCAGGCCCGACTCAAGGAACTACTATGGCTACACCTTC. It codes for CASRPDSRNYYGYTF. The J gene is TRBJ1-2, the V gene TRBV6-5; the D is unclear. The germline gives CDR1 MNHEY, CDR2 SVGAGI. Trimming pared 6 bases from V and 3 bases from J, leaving 17 bases between. CDR3 size: 15 residues.

CDR3 bases: TGTGCCAGCAGTGTACAGGGGACCGCTGAAGCTTTCTTT. It codes for CASSVQGTAEAFF. The chain has TRBV2 and TRBJ1-1; 7 bases are shared with TRBD1. After removal of 4 bases from V and 6 bases from J, the junction contained 5 bases not matched to a gene. CDR3 length equals 13 residues. The V gene's germline CDR1 is SNHLY and CDR2 FYNNEI. Combining the CDR3 with reference TRBV2 and TRBJ1-1 gives the whole variable domain EPEVTQTPSHQVTQMGQEVILRCVPISNHLYFYWYRQILGQKVEFLVSFYNNEISEKSEIFDDQFSVERPDGSNFTLKIRSTKLEDSAMYFCASSVQGTAEAFFGQGTRLTVV.

CDR3 DNA sequence: TGCGCCAGCAACTTAACTAGCGAGCCAGATACGCAGTATTTT. As protein: CASNLTSEPDTQYF. J is TRBJ2-3 and V is TRBV5-1; 7 nucleotides match TRBD2. CDR3 size: 14 residues. Germline-derived CDR1 and CDR2 are SGHRS and YFSETQ. Trimming cost V 6 bases and J 4 bases; bases outside gene matches: 8.

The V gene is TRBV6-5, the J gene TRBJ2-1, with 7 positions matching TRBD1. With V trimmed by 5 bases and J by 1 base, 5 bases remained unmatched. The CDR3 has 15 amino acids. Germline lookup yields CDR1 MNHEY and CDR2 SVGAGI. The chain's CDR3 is CASSLRGQSYNEQFF. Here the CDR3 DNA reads TGTGCCAGCAGTCTTAGGGGGCAGTCCTACAATGAGCAGTTCTTC.

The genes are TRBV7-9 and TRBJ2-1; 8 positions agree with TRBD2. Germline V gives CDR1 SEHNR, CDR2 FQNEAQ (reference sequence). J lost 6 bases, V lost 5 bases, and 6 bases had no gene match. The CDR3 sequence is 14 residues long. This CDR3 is CASSRGLGGNEQFF. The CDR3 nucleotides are TGTGCCAGCAGCCGGGGACTAGGAGGCAATGAGCAGTTCTTC. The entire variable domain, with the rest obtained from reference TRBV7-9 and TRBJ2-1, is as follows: DTGVSQNPRHKITKRGQNVTFRCDPISEHNRLYWYRQTLGQGPEFLTYFQNEAQLEKSRLLSDRFSAERPKGSFSTLEIQRTEQGDSAMYLCASSRGLGGNEQFFGPGTRLTVL.

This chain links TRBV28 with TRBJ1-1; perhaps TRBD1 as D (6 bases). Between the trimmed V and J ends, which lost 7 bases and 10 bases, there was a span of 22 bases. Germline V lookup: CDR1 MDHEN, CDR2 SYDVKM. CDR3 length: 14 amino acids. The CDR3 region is CASTTPGTSRTAFF. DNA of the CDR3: TGTGCCAGCACCACCCCAGGGACATCCCGGACAGCTTTCTTT.